This T cell receptor beta chain was recovered during a study of cytomegalovirus exposure and HLA in healthy donors (TCRdb year 2017). Looking at the study overall: An earlier analysis of roughly 570 of the donors reported 250 to 300 Gb of sequence data and 100 million to 120 million unique TCR beta sequences obtained from 150 million to 200 million T cells. Class I and class II HLA loci were covered by the typing at four-digit resolution. In addition to the first cohort of 666 subjects, a separate validation cohort of 120 different subjects was used. To predict cytomegalovirus infection status, the study brought together high-throughput TCR immunosequencing, statistical association of individual TCRs with disease status, and machine learning. Among some 400 genotyped donors of the cohort, an average of roughly 230,000 unique TCR beta nucleotide sequences was sequenced per donor, of which roughly 18% were non-productive. Rather than using new phenotypic data, the later analysis identified candidate immune exposures from TCR beta sequences and from how often those sequences occurred across donors. In a later analysis, previously published TCR beta repertoires from 600 to 850 donors were re-analyzed and high-resolution HLA genotyping was added so that TCR occurrence patterns could be studied. Donor age, sex, ethnicity and CMV serostatus were compiled alongside the repertoire data. Typing coverage varied by locus: about 620-630 donors for A, B, C, DRB1 and DQB1; approximately 500 for DQA1; nearly 610 for DPA1; under 490 for DPB1. Using immunosequencing, the study profiled T cell repertoires from around 670 subjects and related those repertoires to cytomegalovirus serostatus. All discovery cohort repertoires had been generated using a single sequencing platform. A handful of DR-DQ haplotypes were handled as single units for association and clustering because linkage in the cohort was strong. The study was designed to test whether signatures of past pathogen exposure could be identified by cataloging public T cell receptors. In a later genetic analysis, genome-wide SNP genotypes for about 60% of the 666 donors were used, and that subset was treated as a discovery cohort. In an earlier analysis of a few hundred of the donors, high-throughput TCR beta sequencing was used to judge whether each TCR beta V gene segment behaved as functional or pseudogenic. An early release that covered roughly 600 HLA-typed donors contained around 300 gigabases of sequencing data and tens of millions of unique TCR sequences. Among the roughly 400 genotyped donors, around 81% belonged to the genetic ancestry cluster associated with self-reported Caucasian donors.

The cohort consisted of hundreds of healthy bone marrow donors. All cohort members were sampled while nominally healthy, although unrecorded immune exposures were likely present. The donor was CMV seropositive and belonged to the group of about 290 seropositive cohort members. Every donor gave a peripheral blood sample, and the peripheral blood mononuclear cells from that sample were used for TCR beta sequencing. The Qiagen DNeasy Blood Extraction Kit was used to extract genomic DNA from the blood cell samples. The library was made by the immunoSEQ multiplex PCR assay. The multiplex PCR relied on a mix of 60 forward primers for TCR Vbeta segments and 13 reverse primers for TCR Jbeta segments. The CDR3 region of rearranged TCR beta genes was amplified from genomic DNA by a multiplex PCR assay. On the Illumina HiSeq System, the amplified TCR beta libraries were sequenced as 87-base-pair reads. Per the authors' processing: In a later analysis, tens of millions of unique TCR beta chains were counted across the 500 to 850 repertoires, and roughly 9.9 million of these chains were shared by at least two donors. Raw reads were error-corrected and collapsed into unique sequences by a nearest-neighbor algorithm in which closely related sequences were merged to remove PCR and sequencing errors. To assign V, D and J gene segments, CDR3 sequences were aligned to IMGT reference sequences. For a sequence to be retained, a match of at least six nucleotides to both a V gene segment and a J gene segment was required. A rearrangement was called productive if the CDR3 had no stop codons and remained in frame with V and J, and every other rearrangement was called non-productive. Following IMGT convention, CDR3 was defined as the stretch from the second conserved V-encoded cysteine to the conserved J-encoded phenylalanine. The earlier analysis of some 550 of the donors excluded any sequence lacking an unambiguous match to a single V gene segment. In an earlier analysis of approximately 560 of the donors, a V segment was called functional when productive rearrangements were above 56.7%, and segregating when the standard deviation between donors exceeded 5%. A statistical classification framework was built for diagnosing cytomegalovirus status from the catalog of TCR beta chain sequences. V and J gene assignment, in a later analysis, came from comparing TCR nucleotide sequences with IMGT/GENE-DB human TR gene sequences. The TCRdist pipeline was used in a later analysis to assign CDR3 sequences and most-parsimonious VDJ recombination scenarios. In a later analysis, every TCR beta chain was defined by the combination of its CDR3 amino acid sequence and its V-gene family, and reads without a unique V-gene family were dropped. A later analysis removed 500 to 600 highly shared, low-generation-probability nucleotide sequences to deal with suspected cross-contamination and a sequencing artifact. In a later analysis, a clonal expansion index was calculated for each public chain from normalized within-repertoire ranks of inferred template counts. In a later analysis, generation probabilities were computed using a VDJ recombination model fitted to out-of-frame rearrangements, and the results were checked against IGoR. Hypergeometric tests were used in a later analysis to score TCR-TCR, TCR-HLA and TCR-CMV co-occurrence, with a repertoire-size bias correction applied to the TCR pairs. To estimate false discovery rates, a later analysis permuted the HLA or CMV assignments 20 times. In a later analysis, co-occurring TCRs were grouped using DBSCAN, and TCRdist sequence similarity was added for clustering within HLA-allele-positive subsets. Co-occurrence clustering excluded repertoires with fewer than 30,000 or more than 120,000 public chains, plus five with anomalous nucleotide sharing. What TCRdb holds here is the immuneACCESS table cut down to in-frame rearrangements. Part of the clones is not present; checked against another copy, under half of the missing clones reflect an unresolved V gene, and the others are unexplained. V, J and clone size were drawn from that table, and D and trimming were deduced from the DNA. This sample gives about 130,000 clones in total; about 76% of them show up just once. The ten largest clones add up to roughly an eighth of the sample.

Trimming takes 7 bases off V and 1 base off J; junction bases not matched to a gene: 9. CDR1 SEHNR and CDR2 FQNEAQ are derived from the germline V gene (reference sequence). The CDR3 sequence holds 15 residues, the cysteine and phenylalanine included. Only the CDR3 DNA is retained, 45 bases long and in frame from the first base. Details on this clone: The antigen it recognizes is unknown. The sample holds no much larger clone one base away, and base qualities are not on file.

Study-wide findings and limitations: A later analysis found that HLA-associated TCR beta chains were more clonally expanded and had lower generation probabilities than equally common non-associated chains. For the cohort, immune exposure information was limited to CMV serostatus. An association between a missense DCLRE1C variant and V-gene and J-gene trimming of TCR beta chains was found in a later genetic analysis and replicated in an independent cohort. Assigning TCR associations to individual alleles was difficult when HLA alleles, especially DR and DQ, strongly co-occurred. The classifier was reported to diagnose cytomegalovirus status with high specificity and sensitivity in both the original and validation cohorts. Seventeen rarely observed V segments, including chromosome 9 orphons, were excluded from the earlier analysis of about 600 of the donors because counts were too low. At a false discovery rate of 0.05, a later analysis linked approximately 18,000 TCR beta sequences to specific HLA alleles. A later genetic analysis reported fewer N-insertions in productive TCRs among donors in an Asian-associated ancestry cluster than the roughly 720-donor mean. The presence/absence analyses assumed that sequencing depth was roughly uniform across donors, and that assumption may not be true. In this cohort, only TCR beta chains were sequenced, and detectable features were limited by the absence of alpha or paired-chain data. Three of the identified cytomegalovirus-associated TCR beta chains were confirmed in vitro to be specific for cytomegalovirus antigens. A cluster of highly shared sequence variants was judged likely to be a technical artifact of the sequencing pipeline. Some IMGT-functional V segments, including TRBV6-2 and TRBV6-3, could not be told apart with the 87-base-pair reads, so those segments were excluded. The authors suggested that the approach could potentially be extended to other disease states and immunological phenotypes. The study listed 164 TCR beta chains as associated with cytomegalovirus. Most TCR sequences were observed very rarely across donors, whereas some public TCRs were present in many individuals. HLA typing was unavailable for some donors at each locus, so association tests used only the typed subset. In an earlier analysis of several hundred of the donors, most TCR beta V segments were observed in productive rearrangements about 87% or about 30% of the time, broadly matching IMGT annotations. Linkage disequilibrium might explain the correlated functional status among segregating V segments, but an unknown experimental factor could not be excluded. In a later analysis, the rate of TCR association differed among HLA loci, with DRB1 alleles having the most associated TCRs and HLA-C alleles having the fewest. A further reported finding was that TCR beta sequences accurately predicted the HLA-A and HLA-B alleles for most subjects in the first cohort. Several of the top co-occurrence clusters appeared to be linked to parvovirus B19, influenza, CMV and Epstein-Barr virus, according to a later analysis. In a later analysis, most CMV-associated TCR beta chains were found to appear HLA-restricted, with HLA associations seemingly driven largely by CMV exposure.

This sequence was found in a woman aged 55-70 years in good health and CMV-seropositive. This sequence uses TRBV7-9 and TRBJ2-5, with 7 bases matching TRBD2. The sample consisted of PBMCs. At the DNA level, the sequence is TGTGCCAGCAACCTGGGAGCTAGCGGCCAAGAGACCCAGTACTTC. It translates to CASNLGASGQETQYF.